The 21 T cell receptor beta chains in this list originate from one sample, sequenced in a study of human T cells and chemical hapten exposure. One entry per CDR3 protein results from TCRdb running MiXCR on the RACE reads. The repertoire has 150,000 to 200,000 distinct CDR3 sequences, roughly 30% of them found once; the top ten carry 2.9%. The time point here: pre-sensitization, week 0. Described treatment: therapeutic diphenylcyclopropenone sensitization with weekly scalp DPC. The specimen comprised whole blood, sampled in connection with sensitization to the hapten diphenylcyclopropenone (DPC). The receptors stem from a woman aged 25 to 39 with alopecia areata. Some clones in this sample may be carry-over from other donors' samples.

V and J are TRBV7-2 and TRBJ1-1, with TRBD1 as a possible D gene (5 bases). The CDR3 has 16 amino acids. Germline values: CDR1 SGHTA, CDR2 FQGNSA. V lost 1 base, J lost 1 base, and 13 bases lay in between. The CDR3 is CASSLEGPRANTEAFF. The CDR3 DNA sequence: TGTGCCAGCAGCTTAGAGGGCCCCAGGGCGAACACTGAAGCTTTCTTT.

V usage is TRBV20-1 and J usage is TRBJ2-1; 8 bases agree with TRBD2. CDR3 size: 14 residues. The V gene end was trimmed by 6 bases and the J gene end by 10 bases; junction bases not matched to a gene: 14. Germline V gene data show CDR1 as DFQATT and CDR2 as SNEGSKA (reference sequence). For the CDR3, the DNA is TGCAGTGCGGCCCCCTTCAGCGGGAGAGGCGAGCAGTTCTTC. This gives the protein CSAAPFSGRGEQFF.

The chain combines TRBV4-1 with TRBJ1-5; possible D gene TRBD1, 6 bases. The ends were cut back, 1 base at V and 4 bases at J, with 11 bases in the middle. This CDR3 region has 15 residues. Germline V lookup: CDR1 MGHRA, CDR2 YSYEKL. CDR3 DNA sequence: TGCGCCAGCAGCCAAGGGACAGCGTTTAATCAGCCCCAGCATTTT. As protein: CASSQGTAFNQPQHF.

This clonotype came up a few times. The gene calls are TRBV28 and TRBJ2-3; 11 positions agree with TRBD2. The length of the CDR3 is 17 residues. Trimming cost V 6 bases and J 5 bases; bases outside gene matches: 13. Germline V gene lookup returns CDR1 MDHEN and CDR2 SYDVKM. CDR3: CASRPKILAGEVDTQYF. The CDR3 nucleotides are TGTGCCAGCAGGCCAAAAATACTAGCGGGAGAGGTAGATACGCAGTATTTT.

The chain employs TRBV27 and TRBJ1-5; D not resolved. The germline V gene has CDR1 MNHEY and CDR2 SMNVEV (reference sequence). The CDR3 covers 15 residues. Trimming took off 0 bases at V and 5 bases at J, with 11 bases between the two ends. The CDR3 loop reads CASSLSGFSDQPQHF. The CDR3 DNA follows: TGTGCCAGCAGTTTATCCGGGTTTAGTGATCAGCCCCAGCATTTT.

In its sample, this clonotype was seen a few times. The rearrangement uses TRBV9 and TRBJ2-3; D is unresolved. The CDR3 consists of 15 residues. Between the trimmed V and J ends, which lost 4 bases and 1 base, there was a span of 13 bases. Germline V gene sequence: CDR1 SGDLS, CDR2 YYNGEE. The CDR3 here is CASSPSLGRTDTQYF. CDR3 coding DNA: TGTGCCAGCAGCCCCTCTTTGGGCCGCACAGATACGCAGTATTTT.

CDR3 sequence: CASIKISSGNTIYF. CDR3 sequence (DNA): TGTGCCAGCATTAAGATCAGCTCTGGAAACACCATATATTTT. The chain recombines TRBV6-1 with TRBJ1-3; no firm D call. The CDR3 runs 14 residues. CDR1 and CDR2 from the germline V gene are MNHNS and SASEGT. Trimming took 7 bases from V and 0 from J, leaving 10 bases between them.

V gene TRBV27 combines with J gene TRBJ2-2, with D maybe TRBD2 (6 bases). The CDR3 length is 15 residues. V was shortened by 5 bases and J by 5 bases, with 15 bases between the two germline ends. Per the germline V gene, CDR1 is MNHEY and CDR2 is SMNVEV (reference sequence). Here the CDR3 DNA reads TGTGCCAGCAGTCACGGAGGGGCAGGGACCGGGGAGCTGTTTTTT. Its translation: CASSHGGAGTGELFF.

The V gene is TRBV20-1, the J gene TRBJ2-3; 8 nucleotides agree with TRBD2. There are 15 residues in the CDR3. Per the germline V gene, CDR1 is DFQATT and CDR2 is SNEGSKA (reference sequence). V was clipped by 6 bases and J by 4 bases; unmatched bases: 12. The DNA of the CDR3 is TGCAGTGCGCAGACGGGACTAGTCTTTCCAGATACGCAGTATTTT. Its translation: CSAQTGLVFPDTQYF.

The J gene is TRBJ1-5, the V gene TRBV29-1, with D perhaps matching TRBD1 (5 bases). With 4 bases removed from V and 7 bases from J, the gap between germline ends came to 11 bases. The CDR3 extends over 12 amino acids. Germline CDR1 SQVTM, CDR2 ANQGSEA. CDR3 sequence: CSVGSGEQPQHF. DNA of the CDR3: TGCAGCGTTGGGTCGGGGGAGCAGCCCCAGCATTTT. The variable domain in full, with the rest retrieved from reference TRBV29-1 and TRBJ1-5, is SAVISQKPSRDICQRGTSLTIQCQVDSQVTMMFWYRQQPGQSLTLIATANQGSEATYESGFVIDKFPISRPNLTFSTLTVSNMSPEDSSIYLCSVGSGEQPQHFGDGTRLSIL.

This clonotype was seen a handful of times. The chain combines TRBV28 with TRBJ2-1, with 10 bases matching TRBD2. This CDR3 is built from 15 residues. Germline CDR1 is MDHEN and CDR2 is SYDVKM. The J segment lost 7 bases and the V segment lost 6 bases, leaving 9 bases of the junction unmatched. In DNA, the CDR3 is TGTGCCAGCAGAGCGGGAGGGCCTATTTGGAATGAGCAGTTCTTC. The encoded protein is CASRAGGPIWNEQFF.

The rearrangement links TRBV28 to TRBJ2-5, with D perhaps TRBD2 (6 bases). This CDR3 is 12 amino acids long. The V end lost 8 bases, the J end lost 5 bases, and 12 bases lay between the germline ends. Germline V gives CDR1 MDHEN, CDR2 SYDVKM. CDR3 sequence reads: CASRTSRETQYF. The DNA of the CDR3 is TGTGCCAGCCGAACTAGCCGGGAGACCCAGTACTTC.

This clonotype was observed a handful of times. This chain connects TRBV15 to TRBJ1-4; TRBD1 is a possible D gene (6 bases). Germline CDR1 LNHNV, CDR2 YYDKDF (reference sequence). V lost 1 base and J lost 0, with 15 bases in between. The CDR3 sequence is 18 residues long. The CDR3 sequence is CATSRGLVRGATNEKLFF. The CDR3 DNA follows: TGTGCCACCAGCAGAGGCTTAGTAAGGGGGGCAACTAATGAAAAACTGTTTTTT.

The chain joins TRBV29-1 to TRBJ2-3; maybe TRBD2 (5 bases). This CDR3 is built from 12 residues. V was trimmed by 7 bases and J by 5 bases, leaving 13 bases between them. Germline V gives CDR1 SQVTM, CDR2 ANQGSEA. CDR3 coding DNA: TGCAGCGCCTGGAACGGAGGAGATACGCAGTATTTT. Protein: CSAWNGGDTQYF.

This clonotype has a handful of counts. V gene TRBV5-1 combines with J gene TRBJ2-7; 8 nucleotides agree with TRBD1. Germline-derived CDR1 and CDR2 are SGHRS and YFSETQ. CDR3 length: 15 residues. Trimming cost V 4 bases and J 9 bases; bases outside gene matches: 15. CDR3 region: CASSPGQGSPGGQYF. DNA of the CDR3: TGCGCCAGCAGCCCCGGACAGGGCTCCCCCGGTGGGCAGTACTTC.

The V call is TRBV6-5, the J call TRBJ1-6; unclear D gene. The germline gives CDR1 MNHEY, CDR2 SVGAGI. The V end lost 5 bases, the J end lost 6 bases, and 14 bases lay between the germline ends. The CDR3 runs to 15 residues. The CDR3 protein is CASSTRKNTNSPLHF. CDR3 in DNA: TGTGCCAGCAGTACCCGAAAGAACACTAATTCACCCCTCCACTTT.

This chain uses TRBV15 with TRBJ1-1, with TRBD1 as a possible D gene (6 bases). Trimming stripped 1 base from V and 0 bases from J, with 15 bases between. This CDR3 region has 17 residues. Germline-derived CDR1 and CDR2 are LNHNV and YYDKDF (reference sequence). DNA for the CDR3: TGTGCCACCAGCAGAGTTTATGGCAGGGGCCTGAACACTGAAGCTTTCTTT. Its protein is CATSRVYGRGLNTEAFF.

The gene calls are TRBV29-1 and TRBJ1-2; the D is unclear. The V and J ends lost 3 bases and 3 bases respectively, with 8 bases between them. The V gene's germline CDR1 is SQVTM and CDR2 ANQGSEA. This CDR3 is 12 amino acids long. This CDR3 reads CSVDSQDYGYTF. CDR3 bases: TGCAGCGTTGATTCCCAAGACTATGGCTACACCTTC.

In DNA form, the CDR3 reads TGCGCCAGCAGCCAGACCGGACTAGGAGGAGGAGAGACCCAGTACTTC. It codes for CASSQTGLGGGETQYF. The chain links TRBV4-3 to TRBJ2-5; TRBD2 matches 7 bases. With V trimmed by 3 bases and J by 4 bases, 11 bases remained unmatched. Germline-derived CDR1 and CDR2 are LGHNA and YSLEER. The CDR3 runs 16 residues.

V usage is TRBV4-3 and J usage is TRBJ1-4; TRBD1 might be the D (5 bases). This CDR3 spans 18 amino acids. The ends were cut back, 4 bases at V and 8 bases at J, with 26 bases in the middle. Germline CDR1 and CDR2: LGHNA and YSLEER. CDR3 coding DNA: TGCGCCAGCAGCCTCGCGGCGGAGGAGGGGCCCCATGCGGAAAAACTGTTTTTT. This translates into CASSLAAEEGPHAEKLFF.

This clonotype was seen only a few times. CDR3 residues: CASSAHSGTGGVTGEQYF. In DNA, the CDR3 is TGTGCCAGCAGCGCCCATTCCGGGACTGGGGGGGTAACGGGCGAGCAGTACTTC. The chain employs TRBV9 and TRBJ2-7; 7 nucleotides line up with TRBD2. The germline CDR1 and CDR2 sequences are SGDLS and YYNGEE. This CDR3 contains 18 residues. After removal of 3 bases from V and 6 bases from J, the junction contained 21 bases not matched to a gene.